This passage covers 29 T cell receptor beta chains from one sample sequenced in a study of blood T cells in healthy people across ages. A second PCR, run for 7 to 11 cycles, used a sample-barcoded 5' primer plus a J-beta primer mix. TCRdb fed the 5' RACE reads into MiXCR, producing one record per CDR3 protein. The sample lists some 370,000 distinct CDR3 sequences; about half were seen once. The sequenced sample was blood. These receptors all stem from a man in his 60s in good health.

The rearrangement links TRBV6-1 to TRBJ1-6; 7 positions agree with TRBD1. The trim removed 4 bases at V and 2 bases at J, leaving 5 bases unmatched. Germline V gene sequence: CDR1 MNHNS, CDR2 SASEGT. This CDR3 comprises 16 residues. The CDR3 DNA reads TGTGCCAGCAGTGGCCTGGGACAGCCCTATAATTCACCCCTCCACTTT. As protein: CASSGLGQPYNSPLHF.

This clonotype occurred a few times. The rearrangement uses TRBV20-1 and TRBJ2-5; D may be TRBD2 (5 bases). Germline assignment: CDR1 DFQATT and CDR2 SNEGSKA (reference sequence). The CDR3 is 15 amino acids. The ends were cut back, 6 bases at V and 4 bases at J, with 21 bases in the middle. The chain's CDR3 is CSASVAHRGVETQYF. CDR3 in DNA: TGCAGTGCCTCGGTCGCGCACCGGGGAGTAGAGACCCAGTACTTC.

In regard to this clonotype: Relative to the germline gene, one junction end is altered; a read error may explain this. The chain links TRBV3-1 to TRBJ1-2, with D perhaps TRBD1 (6 bases). Germline loops: CDR1 LGHDT, CDR2 YNNKEL (reference sequence). The CDR3 covers 16 residues. The CDR3 sequence: CAGSQRLSDRKRGYTF. The CDR3 DNA follows: TGTGCCGGCAGCCAACGCTTATCCGACAGGAAGAGGGGCTACACCTTC.

The CDR3 DNA reads TGTGCCAGCAGCCCAGCGGCCGCTAGCTCCTACAATGAGCAGTTCTTC. Its translation is CASSPAAASSYNEQFF. This chain uses TRBV7-9 with TRBJ2-1; perhaps TRBD2 as D (5 bases). The CDR3 loop spans 16 amino acids. Deletions cut 5 bases from V and 0 bases from J, with 14 bases between. Germline V gene lookup returns CDR1 SEHNR and CDR2 FQNEAQ (reference sequence).

The rearrangement joins TRBV6-5 to TRBJ2-3; possibly TRBD1 for D (6 bases). Germline V gives CDR1 MNHEY, CDR2 SVGAGI. CDR3 length: 16 residues. Trimming shortened V by 7 bases and J by 0 bases, and 17 bases separated the two germline ends. Here the CDR3 DNA reads TGTGCCAGCAAGCAAACAGGGAGATCTAGCACAGATACGCAGTATTTT. Protein product: CASKQTGRSSTDTQYF.

The J gene is TRBJ2-3, the V gene TRBV20-1, with 7 bases lining up with TRBD2. The CDR3 totals 12 residues. Losses at the gene ends were 0 bases for V and 9 bases for J; bases not matched to a gene: 3. Germline CDR1 DFQATT, CDR2 SNEGSKA (reference sequence). The CDR3 DNA reads TGCAGTGCTAGAGACGCGGGAGAGACGCAGTATTTT. Translating it yields CSARDAGETQYF.

V and J are TRBV3-1 and TRBJ2-1; tentatively, D is TRBD2 (5 bases). The CDR3 loop spans 15 amino acids. The germline V gene has CDR1 LGHDT and CDR2 YNNKEL (reference sequence). The ends were cut back, 0 bases at V and 4 bases at J, with 10 bases in the middle. The CDR3 protein is CASSQDRPGYNEQFF. The CDR3 DNA reads TGTGCCAGCAGCCAAGATCGACCGGGATACAATGAGCAGTTCTTC.

V and J are TRBV20-1 and TRBJ2-1; D uncertain. Looked up from germline, CDR1 is DFQATT and CDR2 is SNEGSKA (reference sequence). V was trimmed by 3 bases and J by 5 bases, leaving 8 bases between them. The CDR3 loop spans 12 amino acids. The CDR3 nucleotides read TGCAGTGCTAGTTACAGAGACAATGAGCAGTTCTTC. Protein product: CSASYRDNEQFF.

V and J are TRBV9 and TRBJ2-3; a possible D gene is TRBD2 (5 bases). V gave up 0 bases and J gave up 5 bases, with 10 bases separating them. Germline CDR1 SGDLS, CDR2 YYNGEE. The CDR3 contains 14 residues. The CDR3 DNA sequence: TGTGCCAGCAGCGTAGCCCTAGGGAGAGATACGCAGTATTTT. Protein: CASSVALGRDTQYF. The full variable domain, with the rest looked up from reference TRBV9 and TRBJ2-3, is DSGVTQTPKHLITATGQRVTLRCSPRSGDLSVYWYQQSLDQGLQFLIQYYNGEERAKGNILERFSAQQFPDLHSELNLSSLELGDSALYFCASSVALGRDTQYFGPGTRLTVL.

V is TRBV6-5 and J is TRBJ2-5, with D possibly TRBD1 on 6 matching bases. Trimming stripped 1 base from V and 3 bases from J, with 6 bases between. The CDR3 length is 13 residues. The germline CDR1 and CDR2 sequences are MNHEY and SVGAGI. The CDR3 bases are TGTGCCAGCAGTTACTACAGGGAAGAGACCCAGTACTTC. It specifies CASSYYREETQYF.

About this clonotype: Sequence at one end of the junction differs from germline and may be a read error. DNA of the CDR3: TGTGCCATCAGCGGGGATAGTAATTCACCCTTCCACTTT. Protein: CAISGDSNSPFHF. The chain uses TRBV10-3 and TRBJ1-6; D is undetermined. This CDR3 spans 13 amino acids. Germline-derived CDR1 and CDR2 are ENHRY and SYGVKD.

The table lists this clonotype with many counts. The chain recombines TRBV6-2 or TRBV6-3 with TRBJ2-7; 8 positions agree with TRBD1. From germline, CDR1 is MNHEY and CDR2 SVGEGT. This CDR3 is 14 amino acids long. Trimming cost V 4 bases and J 2 bases; bases outside gene matches: 4. CDR3 amino acids: CASSFRTGTYEQYF. In DNA form, the CDR3 reads TGTGCCAGCAGTTTCCGGACAGGGACCTACGAGCAGTACTTC.

This clonotype has more than one count but fewer than ten. One end of the junction fails to match germline, which may point to a read error. This chain links TRBV28 with TRBJ2-3; D gene uncertain. This CDR3 has 11 residues. Per the germline V gene, CDR1 is MDHEN and CDR2 is SYDVKM. The DNA for the CDR3 is TGTGCCAGCGGTTTGATAGATACGCAGTATTTT. As protein: CASGLIDTQYF.

The J gene is TRBJ2-1, the V gene TRBV5-1; no reliable D call. The CDR3 runs to 14 residues. Germline CDR1 and CDR2: SGHRS and YFSETQ. V was pared by 3 bases and J by 7 bases, with 14 bases between. The CDR3 bases are TGCGCCAGCAGCTCGCTGGCGGCGAAAAATGAGCAGTTCTTC. Protein sequence: CASSSLAAKNEQFF.

The J gene is TRBJ2-5, the V gene TRBV6-5; D is possibly TRBD1 or TRBD2 (5 bases each). The J call may be incorrect, as the DNA end agrees better with TRBJ2-7. This CDR3 is built from 16 residues. Looked up from germline, CDR1 is MNHEY and CDR2 is SVGAGI. CDR3 sequence: CASSYELGRLGDEQYF. The DNA of the CDR3 is TGTGCCAGCAGTTACGAATTGGGACGCCTCGGGGACGAGCAGTACTTC.

This clonotype was found a few times. The chain couples TRBV6-2 or TRBV6-3 to TRBJ1-5; D might be TRBD1 (5 bases). V dropped 4 bases and J dropped 3 bases, with 10 bases sitting between them. Germline CDR1 reads MNHEY; CDR2 reads SVGEGT. CDR3 size: 14 residues. The CDR3 loop is CASSWGPPNQPQHF. The CDR3 DNA is TGTGCCAGCAGTTGGGGACCCCCCAATCAGCCCCAGCATTTT.

This clonotype was counted ten times or more. The chain is built from TRBV28 and TRBJ1-2; 7 bases fit TRBD1. Germline lookup yields CDR1 MDHEN and CDR2 SYDVKM. Trimming at V came to 4 bases and at J to 2 bases, leaving 10 bases not matched to a gene. This CDR3 contains 16 residues. The CDR3 reads CASSSPGQANNYGYTF. CDR3 DNA sequence: TGTGCCAGCAGTTCCCCAGGACAGGCGAACAACTATGGCTACACCTTC.

The chain joins TRBV6-2 or TRBV6-3 to TRBJ2-1; TRBD2 matches 8 bases. The CDR3 has 16 residues. In germline, CDR1 is MNHEY, CDR2 SVGEGT. Trimming took 7 bases from V and 5 from J; bases not matched to a gene: 13. For the CDR3, the DNA is TGTGCCAGCATCAGAGGAGGGGGGACTAGTCACAATGAGCAGTTCTTC. Its translation: CASIRGGGTSHNEQFF.

CDR3 nucleotides: TGCGCCAGCAGCCAGGATCAGTTGGCCAATGAGCAGTTCTTC. Translation gives CASSQDQLANEQFF. The rearrangement links TRBV4-3 to TRBJ2-1; D gene unclear. The CDR3 sequence is 14 residues long. The germline CDR1 and CDR2 sequences are LGHNA and YSLEER. Trimming removed 3 bases from V and 6 bases from J, with 12 bases in between.

This clonotype occurred many times. The chain uses TRBV10-3 and TRBJ1-2; TRBD1 is a possible D gene (6 bases). Between the trimmed V and J ends, which lost 0 bases and 4 bases, there was a span of 15 bases. CDR3 length: 16 residues. Looked up from germline, CDR1 is ENHRY and CDR2 is SYGVKD. The chain's CDR3 is CAISESAGDGSYGYTF. In nucleotides, the CDR3 is TGTGCCATCAGTGAGTCAGCAGGGGATGGAAGCTATGGCTACACCTTC.

V is TRBV6-2 or TRBV6-3 and J is TRBJ2-5; a possible D gene is TRBD2 (6 bases). V was shortened by 7 bases and J by 11 bases, with 23 bases between the two germline ends. Germline V lookup: CDR1 MNHEY, CDR2 SVGEGT. This CDR3 is built from 14 residues. The CDR3 here is CASIPSGEANEQYF. The DNA of the CDR3 is TGTGCCAGCATTCCCTCCGGGGAGGCCAATGAGCAGTACTTC.

This clonotype has only a few counts. The chain links TRBV24-1 to TRBJ2-1; D gene ambiguous. The germline V gene has CDR1 KGHDR and CDR2 SFDVKD. Trimming stripped 1 base from V and 6 bases from J, with 15 bases between. The CDR3 has 16 amino acids. The DNA for the CDR3 is TGTGCCACCAGTGATTTTTGGGGTGGTCGGAGCAATGAGCAGTTCTTC. Protein: CATSDFWGGRSNEQFF.

CDR3 sequence reads: CASSFIRANTEAFF. The CDR3 DNA follows: TGTGCCAGCAGTTTTATCAGGGCGAACACTGAAGCTTTCTTT. The chain is built from TRBV12-3 or TRBV12-4 and TRBJ1-1; weak D call: TRBD1 (5 bases). The V and J ends lost 3 bases and 1 base respectively, with 9 bases between them. The CDR3 extends over 14 amino acids.

The chain recombines TRBV5-6 with TRBJ2-7, with no clear D. Germline V gene data show CDR1 as SGHDT and CDR2 as YYEEEE. Deletions cut 0 bases from V and 6 bases from J, with 16 bases between. CDR3 size: 15 residues. The CDR3 nucleotides are TGTGCCAGCAGCTTGGGAGGCAGCCCCAAGGGCGAGCAGTACTTC. Translation gives CASSLGGSPKGEQYF.

The V gene is TRBV7-2, the J gene TRBJ1-6, with no clear D. V lost 2 bases and J lost 6, with 11 bases in between. The CDR3 runs 15 residues. The germline CDR1 and CDR2 sequences are SGHTA and FQGNSA. The CDR3 coding sequence is TGTGCCAGCAGCTTACCCGGGCAGGCTAATTCACCCCTCCACTTT. This codes for CASSLPGQANSPLHF.

This clonotype was seen a handful of times. The CDR3 region is CASSSLMSGKLFF. The CDR3 DNA sequence: TGTGCCAGCAGCTCCCTTATGAGTGGAAAACTGTTTTTT. The chain uses TRBV5-6 and TRBJ1-4; D remains ambiguous. Germline CDR1 reads SGHDT; CDR2 reads YYEEEE. V was pared by 3 bases and J by 10 bases, with 13 bases between. There are 13 residues in the CDR3.

This chain uses TRBV7-2 with TRBJ1-1; D is unresolved. Looked up from germline, CDR1 is SGHTA and CDR2 is FQGNSA. The V end lost 1 base, the J end lost 6 bases, and 15 bases lay between the germline ends. This CDR3 is built from 15 residues. The CDR3 protein is CASSLGRWAGPEAFF. In DNA, the CDR3 is TGTGCCAGCAGCTTAGGGCGCTGGGCTGGGCCTGAAGCTTTCTTT.

The rearrangement uses TRBV30 and TRBJ2-4; 8 bases agree with TRBD1. Germline V gene data show CDR1 as GTSNPN and CDR2 as SVGIG (reference sequence). The V and J ends lost 0 bases and 7 bases, in that order; junction bases with no gene match: 5. CDR3 length: 14 amino acids. CDR3 in amino acids: CAWSVTGGLNIQYF. The CDR3 DNA is TGTGCCTGGAGTGTCACAGGGGGTTTGAACATTCAGTACTTC.

The chain links TRBV7-9 to TRBJ1-1; 7 nucleotides agree with TRBD1. CDR1 and CDR2 (germline): SEHNR, FQNEAQ (reference sequence). This CDR3 spans 13 amino acids. V dropped 6 bases and J dropped 4; count of bases not matched to a gene: 5. The CDR3 DNA sequence: TGTGCCAGCAGTACCAGGGGGGGCACTGAAGCTTTCTTT. Translated: CASSTRGGTEAFF.